The 25 T cell receptor beta chains listed next were all sequenced from one sample in a study of OX40 agonist ivuxolimab in advanced cancers. TCRdb's copy holds only in-frame clones and misses some; the assay was immunoSEQ multiplex PCR. Of some 29,000 clones listed, 70% to 90% are singletons. The material was CD4+ or CD8+ T cells sorted from blood, obtained in a trial of the OX40 agonist ivuxolimab. The receptors shown here come from an adult with an advanced solid tumor such as melanoma, head and neck, liver or kidney cancer.

V is TRBV19 and J is TRBJ1-1; D possibly corresponds to TRBD1 (5 bases). The CDR3 consists of 14 residues. Germline CDR1 and CDR2: LNHDA and SQIVND (reference sequence). V dropped 6 bases and J dropped 1 base, with 12 bases sitting between them. The chain's CDR3 is CASRWGRTNTEAFF. The DNA for the CDR3 is TGTGCCAGTAGATGGGGACGGACGAACACTGAAGCTTTCTTT.

The genes are TRBV10-3 and TRBJ1-1; 7 nucleotides match TRBD1. The CDR3 spans 14 residues. The V segment lost 4 bases and the J segment 4 bases; nucleotides outside the gene matches: 6. Germline V gene data show CDR1 as ENHRY and CDR2 as SYGVKD. The CDR3 reads CAISATGVVTEAFF. CDR3 in DNA: TGTGCCATCAGTGCAACAGGGGTGGTCACTGAAGCTTTCTTT.

About this clone itself: The junction does not match germline at one end; this may be a read error. The V gene is TRBV19, the J gene TRBJ2-3; unclear D gene. There are 14 residues in the CDR3. Germline loops: CDR1 LNHDA, CDR2 SQIVND (reference sequence). CDR3 region: CASRMAEITHTQYF. DNA of the CDR3: TGTGCCAGTAGAATGGCGGAAATCACACATACGCAGTATTTT.

This clone came up once. The V and J genes are TRBV19 and TRBJ2-7, with unresolved D. In germline, CDR1 is LNHDA, CDR2 SQIVND (reference sequence). V lost 1 base to trimming and J lost 4 bases, with 2 bases between them. The CDR3 loop spans 11 amino acids. The chain's CDR3 is CASSIGYEQYF. The CDR3 coding sequence is TGTGCCAGTAGTATAGGGTACGAGCAGTACTTC.

This chain connects TRBV11-2 to TRBJ1-6; possible D gene TRBD1, 5 bases. There are 16 residues in the CDR3. V was pared by 4 bases and J by 7 bases, with 17 bases between. Germline V gives CDR1 SGHAT, CDR2 FQNNGV. In DNA, the CDR3 is TGTGCCAGCAGCTCCTCCTCCGGGACGGAGAATTCACCCCTCCACTTT. This gives the protein CASSSSSGTENSPLHF.

The chain has TRBV4-2 and TRBJ1-5; TRBD1 matches 9 bases. V was pared by 3 bases and J by 4 bases, with 7 bases of the junction left unmatched. The CDR3 has 16 amino acids. In germline, CDR1 is LGHNA, CDR2 YNFKEQ. The CDR3 nucleotides are TGTGCCAGCAGCCAGTGGGGGGGACAGGGAAATCAGCCCCAGCATTTT. Protein product: CASSQWGGQGNQPQHF.

The rearrangement uses TRBV29-1 and TRBJ2-7; D possibly matches TRBD1 or TRBD2 (5 bases each). CDR1 SQVTM and CDR2 ANQGSEA come from the germline V gene. The CDR3 runs 11 residues. The germline V and J ends were trimmed by 8 bases and 4 bases, with 12 bases remaining between them. The CDR3 protein is CSIAWGYEQYF. DNA for the CDR3: TGCAGCATAGCTTGGGGGTACGAGCAGTACTTC.

This clone rates as medium-sized. The rearrangement uses TRBV6-6 and TRBJ1-1; TRBD1 is a possible D gene (5 bases). Trimming took 7 bases from V and 3 from J, leaving 15 bases between them. The CDR3 length is 14 residues. Germline CDR1 and CDR2: MNHNY and SVGAGI (reference sequence). CDR3 protein: CASKPPGTYTEAFF. In DNA, the CDR3 is TGTGCCAGCAAACCACCAGGGACGTACACTGAAGCTTTCTTT.

The rearrangement joins TRBV2 to TRBJ1-1; D is unclear. The CDR3 is made up of 14 amino acids. Germline values: CDR1 SNHLY, CDR2 FYNNEI. Trimming stripped 5 bases from V and 6 bases from J, with 16 bases between. CDR3 nucleotide sequence: TGTGCCAGCAGTAGGTCGGAGGTTACCCCTGAAGCTTTCTTT. It is translated as CASSRSEVTPEAFF. The full variable domain, completed using reference TRBV2 and TRBJ1-1, is EPEVTQTPSHQVTQMGQEVILRCVPISNHLYFYWYRQILGQKVEFLVSFYNNEISEKSEIFDDQFSVERPDGSNFTLKIRSTKLEDSAMYFCASSRSEVTPEAFFGQGTRLTVV.

V is TRBV12-1 and J is TRBJ2-3; TRBD1 is taken as the D call from the table, unchecked against the DNA. TRBV12-1 is an annotated pseudogene. The length of the CDR3 is 11 residues. CDR3 DNA: TGTGCCAGCAGCCTAAGACAGACGCAGTATTTT. This gives the protein CASSLRQTQYF.

CDR3 DNA: TGTGCCAGCAGTTTGTGGCAAGAGACCCAGTACTTC. It is translated as CASSLWQETQYF. The V and J genes are TRBV27 and TRBJ2-5, with D unresolved. Germline V gene data show CDR1 as MNHEY and CDR2 as SMNVEV (reference sequence). V was pared by 3 bases and J by 2 bases, with 4 bases between. This CDR3 has 12 amino acids.

Comment on this clone: One end of the junction does not line up with germline, which may come from a read error. The chain links TRBV30 to TRBJ2-7, with D possibly TRBD2 on 6 matching bases. This CDR3 spans 14 amino acids. CDR1 GTSNPN and CDR2 SVGIG come from the germline V gene (reference sequence). CDR3 residues: CAGRTPGTPYEQYF. CDR3 nucleotide sequence: TGTGCCGGGAGGACGCCGGGGACGCCCTACGAGCAGTACTTC.

The rearrangement uses TRBV18 and TRBJ2-7; 9 bases line up with TRBD2. There are 14 residues in the CDR3. With V trimmed by 2 bases and J by 3 bases, 2 bases remained unmatched. CDR1 is KGHSH and CDR2 is LQKENI in the germline V gene. Here the CDR3 reads CASSPGAGGYEQYF. As DNA, the CDR3 is TGTGCCAGCTCACCAGGAGCGGGGGGCTACGAGCAGTACTTC. The full variable domain, rest sourced from reference TRBV18 and TRBJ2-7, is NAGVMQNPRHLVRRRGQEARLRCSPMKGHSHVYWYRQLPEEGLKFMVYLQKENIIDESGMPKERFSAEFPKEGPSILRIQQVVRGDSAAYFCASSPGAGGYEQYFGPGTRLTVT.

This clone was seen more than once but under ten times. The chain links TRBV20-1 to TRBJ2-1; D is ambiguous. Germline CDR1 reads DFQATT; CDR2 reads SNEGSKA (reference sequence). The CDR3 sequence is 11 residues long. The ends were cut back, 3 bases at V and 10 bases at J, with 10 bases in the middle. In nucleotides, the CDR3 is TGCAGTGCTAGGGGATTTCAGGAGCAGTTCTTC. It codes for CSARGFQEQFF.

The V and J genes are TRBV6-6 and TRBJ1-2, with D tentatively TRBD1 (5 bases). The CDR3 is made up of 15 amino acids. Germline V gives CDR1 MNHNY, CDR2 SVGAGI (reference sequence). Trimming stripped 2 bases from V and 3 bases from J, with 13 bases between. CDR3 protein: CASSYGWGSDYGYTF. DNA for the CDR3: TGTGCCAGCAGTTACGGGTGGGGGAGTGACTATGGCTACACCTTC.

J is TRBJ2-2 and V is TRBV19, with 7 bases identical to TRBD1. V was pared by 5 bases and J by 9 bases, with 6 bases of the junction left unmatched. Germline assignment: CDR1 LNHDA and CDR2 SQIVND (reference sequence). The CDR3 covers 13 residues. As DNA, the CDR3 is TGTGCCAGTAGTCAAACAGGGGCGCGGGAGCTGTTTTTT. This encodes CASSQTGARELFF.

Here the CDR3 reads CASSLRGTGANVLTF. The DNA of the CDR3 is TGTGCCAGCAGCTTGAGGGGAACTGGGGCCAACGTCCTGACTTTC. The chain couples TRBV5-6 to TRBJ2-6, with TRBD1 as a possible D gene (5 bases). The CDR3 has 15 residues. The germline CDR1 and CDR2 sequences are SGHDT and YYEEEE. With 1 base removed from V and 2 bases from J, the gap between germline ends came to 7 bases.

This clone was recorded once. The gene calls are TRBV4-1 and TRBJ2-2, with 11 bases lining up with TRBD2. CDR1 and CDR2 (germline): MGHRA, YSYEKL. The CDR3 length is 16 residues. V shed 2 bases, J shed 5 bases, and the junction held 4 bases outside the gene matches. CDR3 sequence reads: CASSQPGLADTGELFF. CDR3 bases: TGCGCCAGCAGCCAACCGGGACTAGCGGATACCGGGGAGCTGTTTTTT.

The chain combines TRBV19 with TRBJ1-2; 9 bases map to TRBD1. Trimming removed 5 bases from V and 2 bases from J; junction bases left unmatched: 3. The CDR3 consists of 14 residues. Germline CDR1 LNHDA, CDR2 SQIVND (reference sequence). CDR3 DNA: TGTGCCAGTAGTGCAGGACAGGGGAACTATGGCTACACCTTC. Residues: CASSAGQGNYGYTF.

For the CDR3, the DNA is TGTGCCAGCAGCCAGACAGAACTCTACGAGCAGTACTTC. It encodes CASSQTELYEQYF. The chain links TRBV7-9 to TRBJ2-7; a weak D match, TRBD1 (5 bases). This CDR3 is 13 amino acids long. The ends were cut back, 5 bases at V and 3 bases at J, with 11 bases in the middle. The germline CDR1 and CDR2 sequences are SEHNR and FQNEAQ (reference sequence).

This chain connects TRBV28 to TRBJ2-4, with D perhaps assigned TRBD1 or TRBD2 (5 bases each). This CDR3 region has 15 residues. V gave up 7 bases and J gave up 1 base, with 14 bases separating them. Germline V gene sequence: CDR1 MDHEN, CDR2 SYDVKM. CDR3 region: CASTRDVRAKNIQYF. The CDR3 DNA follows: TGTGCCAGCACGAGGGACGTGAGGGCCAAAAACATTCAGTACTTC. Complete variable domain (other parts from reference TRBV28 and TRBJ2-4): DVKVTQSSRYLVKRTGEKVFLECVQDMDHENMFWYRQDPGLGLRLIYFSYDVKMKEKGDIPEGYSVSREKKERFSLILESASTNQTSMYLCASTRDVRAKNIQYFGAGTRLSVL.

The V and J genes are TRBV18 and TRBJ2-5, with D uncertain. V was trimmed by 2 bases and J by 5 bases, leaving 3 bases between them. The CDR3 is 11 residues long. Germline CDR1 and CDR2: KGHSH and LQKENI. CDR3 loop: CASSPGETQYF. The CDR3 DNA reads as TGTGCCAGCTCACCAGGGGAGACCCAGTACTTC.

This clone was detected a few times. J is TRBJ2-7 and V is TRBV28; the D is unclear. CDR3 length: 13 residues. The ends were cut back, 2 bases at V and 3 bases at J, with 8 bases in the middle. The germline V gene has CDR1 MDHEN and CDR2 SYDVKM. The CDR3, as DNA: TGTGCCAGCAGTTTAGGGCAGCACTACGAGCAGTACTTC. Translated, it gives CASSLGQHYEQYF. The full variable domain, with the rest looked up from reference TRBV28 and TRBJ2-7, is DVKVTQSSRYLVKRTGEKVFLECVQDMDHENMFWYRQDPGLGLRLIYFSYDVKMKEKGDIPEGYSVSREKKERFSLILESASTNQTSMYLCASSLGQHYEQYFGPGTRLTVT.

J is TRBJ1-2 and V is TRBV27, with D possibly matching TRBD1 (6 bases). The CDR3 has 14 amino acids. V was clipped by 4 bases and J by 7 bases, with 16 bases between them. CDR1 and CDR2 from the germline V gene are MNHEY and SMNVEV (reference sequence). CDR3 loop: CASSSSGGASGYTF. Here the CDR3 DNA reads TGTGCCAGCAGTTCTTCTGGGGGGGCAAGTGGCTACACCTTC.

Only a few counts were recorded for this clone. V usage is TRBV27 and J usage is TRBJ2-1; no reliable D call. The germline gives CDR1 MNHEY, CDR2 SMNVEV (reference sequence). Between the trimmed V and J ends, which lost 5 bases and 8 bases, there was a span of 10 bases. This CDR3 region has 12 residues. The CDR3 DNA sequence: TGTGCCAGCAGTAGTACTATGTATGAGCAGTTCTTC. This gives the protein CASSSTMYEQFF.